The clone carrying this TCR beta chain turned up a few times. What it binds is not known. The data belong to a study of beta chain features in type 1 diabetes. Study-wide results and limits: TCRB CDR3 length was moderately but significantly reduced in all four CD4+ subsets of Type 1 diabetes patients.

Since all of the isolated RNA was reverse transcribed, expressed TCRB transcripts were what got sequenced. Produced via immunoSEQ multiplex PCR; TCRdb's table is partial and in-frame only. This table has roughly 400,000 clones, 8.5% to 10% appearing once. The CDR3 is 15 residues long. Germline loops: CDR1 SEHNR, CDR2 FQNEAQ (reference sequence). V lost 2 bases and J lost 7; bases outside the gene matches: 8. The chain recombines TRBV7-9 with TRBJ2-3, with 8 bases fitting TRBD2. The material sequenced was central memory CD4+ T cells from blood. This TCR came from a young man with type 1 diabetes. The CDR3 loop is CASSLSAGEWNTQYF. The CDR3 DNA reads TGTGCCAGCAGCTTATCAGCGGGAGAATGGAATACGCAGTATTTT.